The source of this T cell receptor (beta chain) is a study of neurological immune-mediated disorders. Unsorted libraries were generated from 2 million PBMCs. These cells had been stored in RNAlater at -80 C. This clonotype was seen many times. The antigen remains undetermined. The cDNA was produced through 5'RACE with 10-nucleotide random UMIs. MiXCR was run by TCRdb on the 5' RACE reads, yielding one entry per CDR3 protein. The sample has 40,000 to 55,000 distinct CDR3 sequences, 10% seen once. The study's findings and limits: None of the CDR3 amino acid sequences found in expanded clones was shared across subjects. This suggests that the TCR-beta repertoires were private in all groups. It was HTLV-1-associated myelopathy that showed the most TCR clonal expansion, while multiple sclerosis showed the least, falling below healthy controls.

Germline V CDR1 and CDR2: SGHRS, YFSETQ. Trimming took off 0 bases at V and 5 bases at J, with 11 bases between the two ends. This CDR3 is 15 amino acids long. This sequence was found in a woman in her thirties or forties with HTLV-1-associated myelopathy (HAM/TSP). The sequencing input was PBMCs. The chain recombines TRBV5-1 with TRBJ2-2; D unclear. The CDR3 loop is CASSLEYFETGELFF. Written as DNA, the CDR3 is TGCGCCAGCAGCTTGGAGTACTTTGAGACCGGGGAGCTGTTTTTT.